At least ten counts were recorded for the clone carrying this T cell receptor (beta chain). Trimming cost V 2 bases and J 4 bases, with 17 bases left between them. The CDR3 consists of 16 residues. CDR1 is LNHNV and CDR2 is YYDKDF in the germline V gene (reference sequence). This sample is part of a study of CDR3 diversity in severe acne. TCRdb re-analysed the PCR reads in MiXCR, keeping a single row per CDR3 protein. The sample lists around 83,000 distinct CDR3 sequences, 45% to 50% seen once, with around 10% in the top ten. Sample: blood. This rearrangement joins TRBV15 to TRBJ1-2; tentatively, D is TRBD1 (6 bases). The sequence was collected from a male donor with severe acne vulgaris. CDR3 sequence reads: CATSRSIKGGSYGYTF. CDR3 nucleotides: TGTGCCACCAGCAGATCAATAAAGGGGGGGAGCTATGGCTACACCTTC. Full variable domain (rest looked up from reference TRBV15 and TRBJ1-2): DAMVIQNPRYQVTQFGKPVTLSCSQTLNHNVMYWYQQKSSQAPKLLFHYYDKDFNNEADTPDNFQSRRPNTSFCFLDIRSPGLGDTAMYLCATSRSIKGGSYGYTFGSGTRLTVV.